A selection of T cell receptor beta chains follows, all from one sample in a study of CD8 T cells in ankylosing spondylitis. TCRdb fed the 5' RACE reads into MiXCR, producing one record per CDR3 protein. The sample carries under 300,000 distinct CDR3 sequences, about 10% recorded once. The material sequenced was blood, either unsorted or a sorted T cell fraction (not recorded which). The receptor source for this set is a male donor with ankylosing spondylitis or in good health (not recorded which). Each CDR3 is given with its conserved first and last residue. D genes are given only for firm matches. Some rows have no size entry. The others give once, few or many, or a class for an expanded clone.

cdr3_nt cdr3_aa d_call clone_size j_call v_call
TGTGCCAGCAGTGATCCCCCCGTAATGGATACGCAGTATTTT CASSDPPVMDTQYF NA few TRBJ2-3 TRBV2
TGTGCCAGCAGCGCCCAATACGAGCAGTACTTC CASSAQYEQYF NA NA TRBJ2-7 TRBV7-9
TGTGCCAGCAGTTTAGGCAGGGAAAAGGCCCAGTACTTC CASSLGREKAQYF NA many TRBJ2-5 TRBV12-3/TRBV12-4
TGTGCCAGCAGTCGGGGGAAGGGGGAGCAGTACTTC CASSRGKGEQYF NA many TRBJ2-7 TRBV12-3/TRBV12-4
TGTGCCAGCAGTTACTCGGAGAACTTCAAGGACACTGAAGCTTTCTTT CASSYSENFKDTEAFF NA many TRBJ1-1 TRBV6-5
TGCGCCAGCAGCCAAGATCGGAATAGCTACAATGAGCAGTTCTTC CASSQDRNSYNEQFF NA many TRBJ2-1 TRBV4-1
TGCAGTGCTAGAGATCATAGGACAGGGGGCTCGCGAGCTTTCTTT CSARDHRTGGSRAFF TRBD1 few TRBJ1-1 TRBV20-1
TGTGCCAGCAGCCATGCCGTGACTTGGGAGCAGTACTTC CASSHAVTWEQYF NA few TRBJ2-7 TRBV14
TGTGCCAGCAGCTTAGGAGCGGGGGGGTGGCCAGATACGCAGTATTTT CASSLGAGGWPDTQYF TRBD2 many TRBJ2-3 TRBV7-8
TGTGCCAGCAGCTCACTAGCGGGAGGGCCATTGGAGCAGTTCTTC CASSSLAGGPLEQFF TRBD2 NA TRBJ2-1 TRBV5-4
TGCAGTGCTAGACCTAGCGGGGGGGTTCGCTCCTACAATGAGCAGTTCTTC CSARPSGGVRSYNEQFF TRBD2 few TRBJ2-1 TRBV20-1
TGTGCCAGCAGCTTAGGGTTTAGCGGGACTCGCACAGATACGCAGTATTTT CASSLGFSGTRTDTQYF TRBD2 NA TRBJ2-3 TRBV7-3
TGTGCCAGCCGGGACCTCTTAGATGAAAAACTGTTTTTT CASRDLLDEKLFF NA NA TRBJ1-4 TRBV27
TGTGCCAGCAGTGTAACTCCGGGACGAATCATCTTC CASSVTPGRIIF NA many TRBJ2-1 TRBV28
TGTGCCAGCAGTTTGGACTCGGGACAAGGTTCAGATACGCAGTATTTT CASSLDSGQGSDTQYF NA few TRBJ2-3 TRBV12-3/TRBV12-4
TGTGCCAGCAGCTCCTCAGGGGACCTTTGGCAAGAGACCCAGTACTTC CASSSSGDLWQETQYF NA NA TRBJ2-5 TRBV7-9
TGTGCTAGTGTCGGTTCCGGACCTAATTCTGGAAACACCATATATTTT CASVGSGPNSGNTIYF NA few TRBJ1-3 TRBV12-5
TGCAGTGCTAGAGGACAGGGGCGTTCTCCCCGAGCTAACTATGGCTACACCTTC CSARGQGRSPRANYGYTF TRBD1 many TRBJ1-2 TRBV20-1
TGTGCCAGCAGCCCTTCTAGCGGGAGAAAAGGGGAGCAGTTCTTC CASSPSSGRKGEQFF TRBD2 few TRBJ2-1 TRBV28
TGTGCCAGCAGCTTAGGCCTGACAGGAGCTTTCTTT CASSLGLTGAFF NA many TRBJ1-1 TRBV7-2
TGTGCCAGCAGCTTAGAATTAGTCGGGGAGACCCAGTACTTC CASSLELVGETQYF NA many TRBJ2-5 TRBV7-2
TGTGCCAGCAGGTTAAATATGAACACTGAAGCTTTCTTT CASRLNMNTEAFF NA many TRBJ1-1 TRBV12-3/TRBV12-4
TGCGCCAGCAGCTTGGCCCGTATCCCCTATGGCTACACCTTC CASSLARIPYGYTF NA many TRBJ1-2 TRBV5-1
TGCAGTGCTAGAATGTGGCGGGAGGGCCGAGCTGAGCAGTTCTTC CSARMWREGRAEQFF TRBD2 NA TRBJ2-1 TRBV20-1
TGTGCCAGCAGCGTTCGAGCGGGAGCGAATGAGCAGTTCTTC CASSVRAGANEQFF TRBD2 few TRBJ2-1 TRBV7-2
TGTGCCAGCAGTGAATACGGGGGATTCTACGAGCAGTACTTC CASSEYGGFYEQYF NA many TRBJ2-7 TRBV25-1